By sample share, the clone carrying this T cell receptor (beta chain) is medium-sized. Its antigen is unidentified. Amplification of TCR alpha and beta CDR3 regions from RNA used iRepertoire nested multiplex PCR. Each CDR3 protein gets one entry after TCRdb re-called the multiplex PCR reads with MiXCR. Here the sample spans 45,000 or so distinct CDR3 sequences, around 24% being singletons. The record originates from a study of glioma-infiltrating T cells. Overall study results and limits: Gliomas, especially low-grade, showed above-expected tissue-blood divergence; non-neoplastic patients showed below.

Unmatched junction bases numbered 4, after V lost 5 bases and J lost 6 bases. Per the germline V gene, CDR1 is MNHEY and CDR2 is SMNVEV (reference sequence). The CDR3 runs to 12 residues. The clonotype was recovered from a human donor with low-grade glioma or glioblastoma, undergoing nonglioma brain surgery, or in good health (not recorded which). Sequencing was performed on glioma tissue, nonneoplastic brain tissue, or PBMCs (not recorded which). The gene calls are TRBV27 and TRBJ2-7; 7 positions match TRBD1. The CDR3 sequence: CASSLTGSEQYF. In DNA, the CDR3 is TGTGCCAGCAGTCTGACAGGGTCCGAGCAGTACTTC.